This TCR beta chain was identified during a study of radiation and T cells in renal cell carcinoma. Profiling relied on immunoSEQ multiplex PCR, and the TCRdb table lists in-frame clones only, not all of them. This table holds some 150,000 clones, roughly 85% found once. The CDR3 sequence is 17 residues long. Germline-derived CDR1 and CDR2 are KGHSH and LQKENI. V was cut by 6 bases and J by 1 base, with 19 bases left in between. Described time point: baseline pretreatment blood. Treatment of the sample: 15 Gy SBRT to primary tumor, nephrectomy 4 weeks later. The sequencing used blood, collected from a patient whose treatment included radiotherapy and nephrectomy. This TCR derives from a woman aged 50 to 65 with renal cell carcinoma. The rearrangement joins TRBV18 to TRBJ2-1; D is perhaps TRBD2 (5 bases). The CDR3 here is CASSAAIAADSYNEQFF. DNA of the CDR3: TGTGCCAGCTCGGCCGCTATTGCAGCGGATTCCTACAATGAGCAGTTCTTC.